The 30 T cell receptor beta chains listed next were all sequenced from one sample in a study of T cells expressing NK-cell markers. Reprocessing the 5' RACE reads, TCRdb reports a single entry for every CDR3 protein and omits DNA. Here the sample table reports some 440,000 distinct CDR3 sequences. Sequencing used blood T cells: a sorted CD56 or NKG2C T cell subset, CD4+ or CD8+ T cells, or bulk PBMC T cells (not recorded which). These receptors originate from a woman in her 50s in good health.

The V call is TRBV18, the J call TRBJ1-1; TCRdb reports TRBD1, a call that lacks DNA to check it against. This CDR3 has 17 amino acids. Germline values: CDR1 KGHSH, CDR2 LQKENI. The CDR3 loop is CASYPTGTGGMNTEAFF.

The chain is built from TRBV6-1 and TRBJ2-5; the D call from TCRdb, TRBD1, cannot be confirmed without DNA. CDR3 length equals 15 residues. The germline CDR1 and CDR2 sequences are MNHNS and SASEGT. The CDR3 sequence is CASRPPGPRRETQYF.

The CDR3 sequence is CASWRTSGRAERGDEQYF. This chain joins TRBV21-1 and TRBJ2-7; TCRdb designates TRBD2, a call that cannot be tested without DNA. TRBV21-1 is listed as a pseudogene. This CDR3 has 18 amino acids.

The chain combines TRBV16 with TRBJ2-2; TCRdb selects TRBD2, and the lack of DNA leaves this call unchecked. The CDR3 runs 14 residues. Germline loops: CDR1 KGHSY, CDR2 FQNENV. CDR3 residues: CASSQEGRPGELFF. The variable domain in full, completed from reference TRBV16 and TRBJ2-2, reads GEEVAQTPKHLVRGEGQKAKLYCAPIKGHSYVFWYQQVLKNEFKFLISFQNENVFDETGMPKERFSAKCLPNSPCSLEIQATKLEDSAVYFCASSQEGRPGELFFGEGSRLTVL.

CDR3 residues: CASSQDPTPRGDGYTF. The chain combines TRBV3-1 with TRBJ1-2; TCRdb calls TRBD1, which cannot be checked without DNA. CDR1 is LGHDT and CDR2 is YNNKEL in the germline V gene (reference sequence). This CDR3 is built from 16 residues.

The genes are TRBV6-5 and TRBJ1-4; TCRdb indicates TRBD1, and absent DNA this call remains unverified. Looked up from germline, CDR1 is MNHEY and CDR2 is SVGAGI. There are 14 residues in the CDR3. The CDR3 spells CASKPPALNEKLFF.

The genes are TRBV15 and TRBJ2-4; there is no DNA to check the TCRdb D call of TRBD1. Germline loops: CDR1 LNHNV, CDR2 YYDKDF (reference sequence). The CDR3 runs 20 residues. CDR3 protein: CATSRDLGWGAQGAKNIQYF.

The chain employs TRBV12-3 or TRBV12-4 and TRBJ2-1; absent DNA, TCRdb's TRBD2 call cannot be checked. There are 17 residues in the CDR3. This CDR3 is CASSSTGLGLAENEQFF.

This chain uses TRBV3-1 with TRBJ1-2; checking the TCRdb D call of TRBD1 is not possible without DNA. Germline V CDR1 and CDR2: LGHDT, YNNKEL (reference sequence). The CDR3 length is 12 residues. CDR3 loop: CASSPTQGGYTF.

V is TRBV12-3 or TRBV12-4 and J is TRBJ2-7. The CDR3 has 14 amino acids. The CDR3 region is CASSPERASYEQYF.

The chain couples TRBV2 to TRBJ2-7; TCRdb's assignment of TRBD2 cannot be checked, as there is no DNA. Germline loops: CDR1 SNHLY, CDR2 FYNNEI. The CDR3 totals 14 residues. This chain's CDR3 is CATTKDLSSYEQYF.

CDR3 in amino acids: CSVETGQGQEKLFF. This chain joins TRBV29-1 and TRBJ1-4; TCRdb designates TRBD1, a call that cannot be tested without DNA. Germline CDR1 and CDR2: SQVTM and ANQGSEA. CDR3 size: 14 residues.

This chain joins TRBV20-1 and TRBJ2-1; TCRdb proposes TRBD2, but this gene call is untestable without DNA. Germline V gene data show CDR1 as DFQATT and CDR2 as SNEGSKA (reference sequence). This CDR3 is 14 amino acids long. CDR3 in amino acids: CSARGGLGFNEQFF.

This chain links TRBV9 with TRBJ2-2; TCRdb picks TRBD1, but there is no DNA to check that call. The CDR3 sequence is 12 residues long. Germline V gene data show CDR1 as SGDLS and CDR2 as YYNGEE. The CDR3 sequence: CASRGEGGELFF.

The chain carries TRBV5-1 and TRBJ2-1. Germline V lookup: CDR1 SGHRS, CDR2 YFSETQ. CDR3 length: 14 residues. CDR3: CASSPRNGDNEQFF.

The chain employs TRBV4-1 and TRBJ2-7; TCRdb proposes TRBD2, but this gene call is untestable without DNA. CDR1 and CDR2 (germline): MGHRA, YSYEKL. The CDR3 contains 19 residues. The CDR3 sequence: CASSQETGLAGGSPYEQYF.

The J gene is TRBJ2-1, the V gene TRBV5-1. This CDR3 contains 11 residues. Germline V gives CDR1 SGHRS, CDR2 YFSETQ. The CDR3 sequence: CASSLEDEQFF.

The chain uses TRBV5-1 and TRBJ2-2. Germline V gene data show CDR1 as SGHRS and CDR2 as YFSETQ. This CDR3 has 14 residues. The CDR3 loop reads CASSLPRGTGELFF.

The chain links TRBV5-1 to TRBJ1-1; as DNA is missing, the TRBD1 call by TCRdb cannot be tested. The CDR3 sequence is 14 residues long. The germline gives CDR1 SGHRS, CDR2 YFSETQ. CDR3 residues: CASRRDSLNTEAFF.

The rearrangement uses TRBV29-1 and TRBJ1-1; TCRdb returns TRBD1, unconfirmable since there is no DNA. Looked up from germline, CDR1 is SQVTM and CDR2 is ANQGSEA. The length of the CDR3 is 13 residues. The CDR3 is CSVMTAMNTEAFF. The variable domain in full, completed from reference TRBV29-1 and TRBJ1-1, reads SAVISQKPSRDICQRGTSLTIQCQVDSQVTMMFWYRQQPGQSLTLIATANQGSEATYESGFVIDKFPISRPNLTFSTLTVSNMSPEDSSIYLCSVMTAMNTEAFFGQGTRLTVV.

The genes are TRBV19 and TRBJ2-7; lacking DNA, the TRBD1 call made by TCRdb goes unchecked. This CDR3 is 13 amino acids long. Per germline, CDR1 LNHDA and CDR2 SQIVND (reference sequence). The CDR3 spells CASSQLTGIEQYF.

The V gene is TRBV29-1, the J gene TRBJ1-1. The CDR3 spans 14 residues. CDR1 and CDR2 from the germline V gene are SQVTM and ANQGSEA. This CDR3 reads CSVLRNLGNTEAFF.

This chain connects TRBV20-1 to TRBJ2-1; TCRdb designates TRBD2, a call that cannot be tested without DNA. Per germline, CDR1 DFQATT and CDR2 SNEGSKA (reference sequence). This CDR3 region has 14 residues. The CDR3 protein is CSAPTSGDPNEQFF.

The chain is built from TRBV30 and TRBJ1-1; the TCRdb call, TRBD1, lacks DNA for checking. Germline CDR1 GTSNPN, CDR2 SVGIG (reference sequence). This CDR3 contains 14 residues. The CDR3 is CAWSVFPGNTEAFF.

The chain combines TRBV5-6 with TRBJ2-1; the TCRdb D gene call, TRBD2, has no DNA to confirm it. Looked up from germline, CDR1 is SGHDT and CDR2 is YYEEEE. This CDR3 comprises 15 residues. CDR3 amino acids: CASSATSGTYNEQFF.

J is TRBJ2-1 and V is TRBV6-4; lacking DNA, the TRBD2 call made by TCRdb goes unchecked. This CDR3 contains 17 residues. The V gene's germline CDR1 is MRHNA and CDR2 SNTAGT. This CDR3 reads CASSKLPAAGSYNEQFF.

This chain uses TRBV27 with TRBJ2-1; TCRdb's D gene call, TRBD1, goes unchecked for lack of DNA. The V gene's germline CDR1 is MNHEY and CDR2 SMNVEV (reference sequence). This CDR3 region has 15 residues. CDR3: CASRPFTGTSNEQFF.

The V call is TRBV5-1, the J call TRBJ2-3; TCRdb proposes TRBD1, but this gene call is untestable without DNA. Germline V gives CDR1 SGHRS, CDR2 YFSETQ. The CDR3 covers 15 residues. CDR3 sequence reads: CASSPRYGEQVTQYF.

The rearrangement links TRBV11-2 to TRBJ2-3; the TCRdb call, TRBD1, lacks DNA for checking. CDR3 size: 16 residues. Germline V gene data show CDR1 as SGHAT and CDR2 as FQNNGV. CDR3 protein: CASSYRRLPQSDTQYF.

V is TRBV7-9 and J is TRBJ1-1; TCRdb gives TRBD1 as the D gene, but with no DNA this cannot be confirmed. Germline CDR1 reads SEHNR; CDR2 reads FQNEAQ (reference sequence). The CDR3 length is 13 residues. This chain's CDR3 is CASSLEDRGRAFF.